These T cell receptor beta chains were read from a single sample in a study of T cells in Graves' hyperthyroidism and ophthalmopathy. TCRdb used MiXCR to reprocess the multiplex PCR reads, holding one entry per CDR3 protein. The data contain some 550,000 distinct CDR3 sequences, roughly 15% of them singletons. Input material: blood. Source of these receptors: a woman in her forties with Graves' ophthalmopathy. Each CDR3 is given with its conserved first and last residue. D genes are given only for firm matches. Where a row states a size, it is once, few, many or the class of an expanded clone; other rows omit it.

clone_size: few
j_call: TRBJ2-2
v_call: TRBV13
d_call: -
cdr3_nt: TGTGCCAGCAGCTTAGGCAGGCCCACCGGGGAGCTGTTTTTT
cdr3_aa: CASSLGRPTGELFF

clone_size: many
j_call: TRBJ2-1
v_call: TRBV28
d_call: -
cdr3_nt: TGTGCCAGCAGTTTAGCCCTTTTCCATGAGCAGTTCTTC
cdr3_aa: CASSLALFHEQFF

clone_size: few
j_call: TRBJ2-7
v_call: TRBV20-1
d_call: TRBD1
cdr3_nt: TGCAGTGCGAACCCGGGACAGGGGACCTCCTACGAGCAGTACTTC
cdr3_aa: CSANPGQGTSYEQYF

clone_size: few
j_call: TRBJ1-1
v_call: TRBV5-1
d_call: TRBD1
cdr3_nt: TGCGCCAGCAGCGCCGGATGGACAGGGGGAAACACTGAAGCTTTCTTT
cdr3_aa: CASSAGWTGGNTEAFF

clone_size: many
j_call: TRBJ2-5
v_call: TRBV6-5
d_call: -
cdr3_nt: TGTGCCAGCAGTTACCCCGGCAGGGGGGAGGAAGAGACCCAGTACTTC
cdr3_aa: CASSYPGRGEEETQYF

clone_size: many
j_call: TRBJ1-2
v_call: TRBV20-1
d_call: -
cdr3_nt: TGCAGTGCTAGAGAAGGGCTCTATGGCTACACCTTC
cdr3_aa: CSAREGLYGYTF

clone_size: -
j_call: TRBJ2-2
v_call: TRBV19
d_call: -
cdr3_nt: TGTGCCAGTAGTATATCAGTCACCGGGGAGCTGTTTTTT
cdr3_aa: CASSISVTGELFF

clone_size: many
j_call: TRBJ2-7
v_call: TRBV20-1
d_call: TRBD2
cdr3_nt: TGCAGTGCTCGACCCCCCGCCGGGACTAGCGGGAGTGGATTCCTTTACGAGCAGTACTTC
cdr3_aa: CSARPPAGTSGSGFLYEQYF

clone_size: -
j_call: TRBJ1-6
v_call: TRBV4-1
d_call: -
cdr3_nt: TGCGCCAGCAGCCAAGACAGGGCTGGAAATAGTGGAAATTCACCCCTCCACTTT
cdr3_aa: CASSQDRAGNSGNSPLHF

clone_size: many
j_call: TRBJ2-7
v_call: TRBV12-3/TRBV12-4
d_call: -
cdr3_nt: TGTGCCAGCAGTTTAGATGGGACGCTGACCTACGAGCAGTACTTC
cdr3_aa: CASSLDGTLTYEQYF

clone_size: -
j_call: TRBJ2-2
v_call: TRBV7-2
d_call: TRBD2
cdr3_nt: TGTGCCAGCAGTCGAACTAGCGGGGGTTCCAACACCGGGGAGCGGTTTTTT
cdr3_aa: CASSRTSGGSNTGERFF

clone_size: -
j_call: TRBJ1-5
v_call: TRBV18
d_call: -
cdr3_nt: TGTGCCAGCTCACCTAGTCCCGGGAGCAATCAGCCCCAGCATTTT
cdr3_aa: CASSPSPGSNQPQHF

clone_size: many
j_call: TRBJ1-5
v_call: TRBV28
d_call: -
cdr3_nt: TGTGCCAGCAGTTCCCAGACAGCACAAGCTGTCTATAGCAATCAGCCCCAGCATTTT
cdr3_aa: CASSSQTAQAVYSNQPQHF

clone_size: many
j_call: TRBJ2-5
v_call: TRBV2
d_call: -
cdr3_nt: TGTGCCAGCAGTGTTCAGGGTTGGGAGACCCAGTACTTC
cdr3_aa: CASSVQGWETQYF

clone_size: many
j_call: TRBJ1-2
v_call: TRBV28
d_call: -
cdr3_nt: TGTGCCAGCAGTTCTTCCTGGCAGGGGACCTATGGCTACACCTTC
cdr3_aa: CASSSSWQGTYGYTF

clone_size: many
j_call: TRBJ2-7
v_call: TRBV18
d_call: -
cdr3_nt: TGTGCCAGCTCACCTCGGAGTTCTACCTACGAGCAGTACTTC
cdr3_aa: CASSPRSSTYEQYF

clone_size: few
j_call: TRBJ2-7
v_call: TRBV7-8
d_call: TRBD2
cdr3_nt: TGTGCCAGCAGCTTGGGGACGGGGGGTTTCTACGAGCAGTACTTC
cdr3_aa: CASSLGTGGFYEQYF

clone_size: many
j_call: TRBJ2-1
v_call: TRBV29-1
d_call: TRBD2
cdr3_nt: TGCAGCGTCCGGGGGGGGGTTGCCTACAATGAGCAGTTCTTC
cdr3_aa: CSVRGGVAYNEQFF

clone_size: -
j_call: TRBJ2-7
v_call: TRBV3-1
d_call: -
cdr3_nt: TGTGCCAGCAGCCAAGAAGGAGTTTCCCTCTACGAGCAGTACTTC
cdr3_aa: CASSQEGVSLYEQYF

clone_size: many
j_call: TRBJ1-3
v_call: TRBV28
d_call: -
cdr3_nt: TGTGCCAGCAGTTTACAGGACATTTCTGGAAACACCATATATTTT
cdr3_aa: CASSLQDISGNTIYF

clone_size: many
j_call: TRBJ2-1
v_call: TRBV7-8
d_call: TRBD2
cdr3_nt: TGTGCCAGCAGCTTTAATCTGGGCGGACTAGAGGAATACAATGAGCAGTTCTTC
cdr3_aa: CASSFNLGGLEEYNEQFF

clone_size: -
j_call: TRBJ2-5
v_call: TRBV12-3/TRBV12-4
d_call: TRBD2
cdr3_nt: TGTGCCAGCAGTTGGCAGGGACTACCCCAAGAGACCCAGTACTTC
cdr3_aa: CASSWQGLPQETQYF

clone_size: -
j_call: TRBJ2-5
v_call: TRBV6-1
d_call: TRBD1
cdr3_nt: TGTGCCAGCAGTAGGAGTTGGGACAGGGGGGAGACCCAGTACTTC
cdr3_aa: CASSRSWDRGETQYF

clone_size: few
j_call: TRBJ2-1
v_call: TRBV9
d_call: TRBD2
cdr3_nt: TGTGCCAGCAGCCCTCCCCCCCAGCGGGGGGGCAGTGAGCAGTTCTTC
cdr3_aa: CASSPPPQRGGSEQFF

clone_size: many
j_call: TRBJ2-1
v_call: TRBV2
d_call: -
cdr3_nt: TGTGCCAGCAGTGAAGCGCTTCGGGGGACGGGGCAGTTCTTC
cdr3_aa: CASSEALRGTGQFF

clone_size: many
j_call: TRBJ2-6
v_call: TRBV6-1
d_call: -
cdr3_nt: TGTGCCAGCAGCGAACGGGCTATAAGCTCTGGGGCCAACGTCCTGACTTTC
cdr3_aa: CASSERAISSGANVLTF

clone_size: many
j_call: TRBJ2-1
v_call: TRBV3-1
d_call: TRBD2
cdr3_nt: TGTGCCAGCAGCCAAGTACTAGCGGACTACAATGAGCAGTTCTTC
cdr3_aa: CASSQVLADYNEQFF

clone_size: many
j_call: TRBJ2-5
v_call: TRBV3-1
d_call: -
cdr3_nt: TGTGCCAGCAGCCCCCCCTCTCTAGAGGGGAGGGAGACCCAGTACTTC
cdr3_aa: CASSPPSLEGRETQYF

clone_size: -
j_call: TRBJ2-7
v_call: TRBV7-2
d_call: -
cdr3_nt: TGTGCCAGCAGCTTAAATTTAGACGAATACGAGCAGTACTTC
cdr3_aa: CASSLNLDEYEQYF

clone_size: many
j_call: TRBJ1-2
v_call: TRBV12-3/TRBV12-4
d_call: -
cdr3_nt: TGTGCCAGCAGTTTAAGCCGACGCGGAGACTATGGCTACACCTTC
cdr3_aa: CASSLSRRGDYGYTF

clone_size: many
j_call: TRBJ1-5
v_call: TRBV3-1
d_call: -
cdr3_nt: TGTGCCAGCAGCCAAGGAGGGGGAGGTCAGCCCCAGCATTTT
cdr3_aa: CASSQGGGGQPQHF

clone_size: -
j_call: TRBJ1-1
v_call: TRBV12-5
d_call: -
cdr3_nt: TGTGCTAGTGGTTTGGGGGGGAGTGAAGCTTTCTTT
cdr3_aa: CASGLGGSEAFF